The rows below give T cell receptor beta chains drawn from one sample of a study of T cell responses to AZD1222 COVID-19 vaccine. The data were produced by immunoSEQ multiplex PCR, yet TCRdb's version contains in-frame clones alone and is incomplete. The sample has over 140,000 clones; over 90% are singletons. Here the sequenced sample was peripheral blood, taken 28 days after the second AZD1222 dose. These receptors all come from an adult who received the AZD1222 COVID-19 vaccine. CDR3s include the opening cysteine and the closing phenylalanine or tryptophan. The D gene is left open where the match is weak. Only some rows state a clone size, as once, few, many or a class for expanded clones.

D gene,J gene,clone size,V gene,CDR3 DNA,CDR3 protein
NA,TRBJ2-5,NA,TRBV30,TGTGCCTGGAGTGTAGGCCAAGGGCAGTACTTC,CAWSVGQGQYF
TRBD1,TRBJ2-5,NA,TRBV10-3,TGTGCCATCAGTGGGACAGGGCAAGAGACCCAGTACTTC,CAISGTGQETQYF
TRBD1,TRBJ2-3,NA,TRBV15,TGTGCCACCACTACAGGGGTCTCGGATACGCAGTATTTT,CATTTGVSDTQYF
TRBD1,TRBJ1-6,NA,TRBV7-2,TGTGCCAGCAGCTTAGTTCGACAGGGGGTCCTTTCCTATAATTCACCCCTCCACTTT,CASSLVRQGVLSYNSPLHF
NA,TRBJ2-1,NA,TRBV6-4,TGTGCCAGCAGTGTAGAACTCCGCAATGAGCAGTTCTTC,CASSVELRNEQFF
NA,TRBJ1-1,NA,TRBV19,TGTGCCAGTAGTATCACGTGGACAGACACTGAAGCTTTCTTT,CASSITWTDTEAFF
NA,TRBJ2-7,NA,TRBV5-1,TGCGCCAGCAGAAGAGGGGACTACGAGCAGTACTTC,CASRRGDYEQYF
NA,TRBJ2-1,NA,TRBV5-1,TGCGCCAGCAGCTTGGGGGCTGATGTGAATGAGCAGTTCTTC,CASSLGADVNEQFF
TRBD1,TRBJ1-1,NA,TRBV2,TGTGCCAGACAGACAGGGATGAACACTGAAGCTTTCTTT,CARQTGMNTEAFF
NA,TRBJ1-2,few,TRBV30,TGTGCCTGGAGTCTCCAGAAGGACTATGGCTACACCTTC,CAWSLQKDYGYTF
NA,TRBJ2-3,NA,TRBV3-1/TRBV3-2,TGTGCCAGCAGCCAAGAGTCAGAGGCTAGCACAGATACGCAGTATTTT,CASSQESEASTDTQYF
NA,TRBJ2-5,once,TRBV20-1,TGCAGTGCTAGGGGGCACGAGACCCAGTACTTC,CSARGHETQYF
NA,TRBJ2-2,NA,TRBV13,TGTGCCAGCAGCGACAGGACTAGGCGGGTCGGGGAGCTGTTTTTT,CASSDRTRRVGELFF
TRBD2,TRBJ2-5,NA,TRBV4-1,TGCGCCAGCAGCCAAGCCTTCGGGGGGGGGCAAGAGACCCAGTACTTC,CASSQAFGGGQETQYF
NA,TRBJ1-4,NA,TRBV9,TGTGCCAGCAGCGTAGATGCGGGGGGGGTTGATGAAAAACTGTTTTTT,CASSVDAGGVDEKLFF
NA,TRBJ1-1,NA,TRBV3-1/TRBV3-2,TGTGCCAGCAGCCCTCTACCTGGGGGGGCCACTGAAGCTTTCTTT,CASSPLPGGATEAFF
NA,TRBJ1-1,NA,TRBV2,TGTGCCAGCAGTGAAATCCCATACACTGAAGCTTTCTTT,CASSEIPYTEAFF
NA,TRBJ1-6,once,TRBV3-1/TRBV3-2,TGTGCCAGCAGCCAAGGCCTTAGGACAGTAAATTCACCCCTCCACTTT,CASSQGLRTVNSPLHF
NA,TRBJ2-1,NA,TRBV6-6,TGTGCCAGCAGGTACAGGGACCGGGGTGAGCAGTTCTTC,CASRYRDRGEQFF
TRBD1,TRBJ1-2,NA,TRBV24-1,TGTGCCACCAGGGACAGGGGGCCTTATGGCTACACCTTC,CATRDRGPYGYTF
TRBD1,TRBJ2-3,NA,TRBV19,TGTGCCAGTAGTATAGGCAGGGGGCTCCAACACCTAGATACGCAGTATTTT,CASSIGRGLQHLDTQYF
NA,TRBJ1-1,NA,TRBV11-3,TGTGCCAGCAGCTTAACTGAATTATCTGAAGCTTTCTTT,CASSLTELSEAFF
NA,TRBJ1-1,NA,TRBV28,TGTGCCAGCAGCCACAGGACAGCCGTTAGTACTGAAGCTTTCTTT,CASSHRTAVSTEAFF
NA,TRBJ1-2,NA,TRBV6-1,TGTGCCAGCAGGGAAGGTTACTATGGCTACACCTTC,CASREGYYGYTF
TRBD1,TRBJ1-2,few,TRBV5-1,TGCGCCAGCAGCCCCGGGACAGATCACTTAAACTATGGCTACACCTTC,CASSPGTDHLNYGYTF
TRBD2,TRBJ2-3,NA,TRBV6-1,TGTGCCAGCAGTGAACTAGCGGGGGGCCGAGGAGCGCAGTATTTT,CASSELAGGRGAQYF
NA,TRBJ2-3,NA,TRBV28,TGTGCCAGCAGTTTGATTCTACACCCAGATACGCAGTATTTT,CASSLILHPDTQYF
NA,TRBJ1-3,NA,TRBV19,TGTGCCAGTACTCGGGGCTCTGGAAACACCATATATTTT,CASTRGSGNTIYF
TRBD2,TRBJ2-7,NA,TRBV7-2,TGTGCCAGCAGCCTCACTAGCGGCACCTACGAGCAGTACTTC,CASSLTSGTYEQYF
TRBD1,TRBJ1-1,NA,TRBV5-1,TGCGCCAGCAGCGGACGGGACAGGGGCATTAGCACTGAAGCTTTCTTT,CASSGRDRGISTEAFF
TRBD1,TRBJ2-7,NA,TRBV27,TGTGCCAGCAGTTCCCGGACAGGGAGACACGAGCAGTACTTC,CASSSRTGRHEQYF
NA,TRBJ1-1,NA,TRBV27,TGTGCCAGCGGGCGGAGGGAAATGAACACTGAAGCTTTCTTT,CASGRREMNTEAFF
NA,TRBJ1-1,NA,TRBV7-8,TGTGCCAGCAGCCGGGCAGGGATGAACACTGAAGCTTTCTTT,CASSRAGMNTEAFF
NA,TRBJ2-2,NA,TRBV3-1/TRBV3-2,TGTGCCAGCAGCTTCGGACTTGCCTCGAACACCGGGGAGCTGTTTTTT,CASSFGLASNTGELFF
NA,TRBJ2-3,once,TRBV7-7,TGTGCTAGCAGCTTAGGTCCCGGGACTGTTGATACGCAGTATTTT,CASSLGPGTVDTQYF
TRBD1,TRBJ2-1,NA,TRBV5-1,TGCGCCAGCAGCACCGACAGGGGGAACAATGAGCAGTTCTTC,CASSTDRGNNEQFF
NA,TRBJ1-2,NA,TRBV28,TGTGCCAGCACCCTCGCCAGTCCGGATGGCTACACCTTC,CASTLASPDGYTF
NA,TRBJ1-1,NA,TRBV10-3,TGTGCCATCAGTGGGGGGGAGGATGACACTGAAGCTTTCTTT,CAISGGEDDTEAFF
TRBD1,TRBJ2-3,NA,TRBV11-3,TGTGCCAGCAGCTCCGGGACAGGGTCGGGGAATACGCAGTATTTT,CASSSGTGSGNTQYF
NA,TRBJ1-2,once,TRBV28,TGTGCCAGCAGCCGGGACCAAAACTATGGCTACACCTTC,CASSRDQNYGYTF
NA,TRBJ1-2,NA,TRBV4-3,TGCGCCAGCATTCCCTCGCAGGGTCAAGGCTATGGCTACACCTTC,CASIPSQGQGYGYTF
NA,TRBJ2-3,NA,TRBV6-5,TGTGCCAGCAGCCCAGGACGGGACACAGATACGCAGTATTTT,CASSPGRDTDTQYF
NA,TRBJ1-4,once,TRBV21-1,TGTGCCAGCAGCAAAGCCAGGACTGCAACTAATGAAAAACTGTTTTTT,CASSKARTATNEKLFF
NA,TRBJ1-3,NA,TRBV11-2,TGTGCCAGCAGCTTAGCCCAGGGTAACACCATATATTTT,CASSLAQGNTIYF
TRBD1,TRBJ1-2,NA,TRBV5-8,TGTGCCAGCAGCTTGCCGAAAAACATAGACAGGGGGGATGGCTACACCTTC,CASSLPKNIDRGDGYTF
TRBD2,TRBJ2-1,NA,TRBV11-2,TGTGCCAGCAGCTCAGCGGGACTAGCGGGAGTAAATGAGCAGTTCTTC,CASSSAGLAGVNEQFF
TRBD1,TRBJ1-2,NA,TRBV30,TGTGCCTGGAGTGGGATACGGACAGGGGGCTTTTTCACCTTC,CAWSGIRTGGFFTF
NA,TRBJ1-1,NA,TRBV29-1,TGCAGCGTTGAAGATCTGTCCGGGCGGGAGGGTAACACTGAAGCTTTCTTT,CSVEDLSGREGNTEAFF
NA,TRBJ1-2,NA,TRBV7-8,TGTGCCAGCAGCCCGGGACGGTCGATGGGCGGCTACACCTTC,CASSPGRSMGGYTF
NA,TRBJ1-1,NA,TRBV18,TGTGCCAGCTCAGCCCTTCAGGGAGGAGACACTGAAGCTTTCTTT,CASSALQGGDTEAFF
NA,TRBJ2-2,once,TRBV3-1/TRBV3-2,TGTGCCAGCAGCAGACTAGGAGGACTCACCGGGGAGCTGTTTTTT,CASSRLGGLTGELFF
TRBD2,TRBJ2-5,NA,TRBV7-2,TGTGCCAGCAGCCCCGGGGGACTAGCGGGAGGGCCCGGAGAGACCCAGTACTTC,CASSPGGLAGGPGETQYF
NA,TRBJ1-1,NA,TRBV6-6,TGTGCCAGCAGCTGGGACGGGAACACTGAAGCTTTCTTT,CASSWDGNTEAFF
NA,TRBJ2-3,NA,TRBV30,TGTGCCTGGAGTACAGGAACAGATACGCAGTATTTT,CAWSTGTDTQYF
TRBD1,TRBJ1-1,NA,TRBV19,TGTGCCAGTAGTATGGACAGGGGCCCGAACACTGAAGCTTTCTTT,CASSMDRGPNTEAFF
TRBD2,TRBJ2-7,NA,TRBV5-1,TGCGCCAGCAGCGTGCTCGGGGGGGCTTATAACGAGCAGTACTTC,CASSVLGGAYNEQYF
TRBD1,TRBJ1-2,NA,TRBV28,TGTGCCAGCAGTTTAACAGGGGGAGGCTATGGCTACACCTTC,CASSLTGGGYGYTF